This TCR beta chain was profiled in a study of technical replicates of blood from a few donors (dated by TCRdb to the late 2010s). The library came from the immunoSEQ multiplex PCR assay. TCRdb's version of the immuneACCESS table is confined to in-frame rearrangements and falls short of the full clone set. An unresolved V gene accounts for under half of the shortfall where checked; the remainder is of unknown origin. The table for this sample lists some 77,000 clones; about nine tenths of them were counted only once. Roughly 0.37% of the sample rests with the top ten. To note about this clone: What antigen it recognizes has not been identified. No qualities accompany the bases; no much larger clone lies one base away.

In the germline V gene, CDR1 corresponds to MDHEN and CDR2 to SYDVKM. V is trimmed back by 1 base and J by 1 base, and the junction contains 14 bases that no gene match accounts for. The CDR3 goes from the cysteine to the phenylalanine over 19 residues. This entry keeps only the CDR3 DNA: 57 bases, framed from base 1. The receptor was isolated from a human donor in good health. Material for sequencing was T cells isolated from PBMCs. The sequence links TRBV28 to TRBJ1-2, and TRBD1 matches 8 of the central bases. The bases read TGTGCCAGCAGTTTATTCCCTGGCGCAGGGGGCGTCTTTAACTATGGCTACACCTTC. Translation gives CASSLFPGAGGVFNYGYTF.